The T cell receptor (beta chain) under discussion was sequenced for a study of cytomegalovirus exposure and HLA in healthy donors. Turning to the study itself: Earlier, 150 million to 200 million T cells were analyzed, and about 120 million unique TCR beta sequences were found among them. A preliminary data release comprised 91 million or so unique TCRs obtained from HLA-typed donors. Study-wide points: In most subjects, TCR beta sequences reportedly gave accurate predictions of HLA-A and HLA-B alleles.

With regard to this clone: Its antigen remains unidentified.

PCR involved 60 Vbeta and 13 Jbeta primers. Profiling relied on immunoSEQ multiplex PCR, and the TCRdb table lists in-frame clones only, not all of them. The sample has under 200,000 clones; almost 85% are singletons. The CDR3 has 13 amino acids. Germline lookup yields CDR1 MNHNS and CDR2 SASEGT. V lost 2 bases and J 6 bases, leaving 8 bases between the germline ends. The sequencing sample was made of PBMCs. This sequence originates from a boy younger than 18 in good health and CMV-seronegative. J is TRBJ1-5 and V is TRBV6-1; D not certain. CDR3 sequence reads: CASSEFWSQPQHF. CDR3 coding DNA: TGTGCCAGCAGTGAATTTTGGAGTCAGCCCCAGCATTTT.